The clone carrying this T cell receptor (beta chain) was seen a few times. Its antigen is still unknown. The data originate from a study of identical twins. Trimming shortened V by 5 bases and J by 5 bases, and 12 bases separated the two germline ends. This CDR3 has 13 amino acids. Germline values: CDR1 SEHNR, CDR2 FQNEAQ (reference sequence). General study points: A lower insertion count was a feature of abundant cord blood beta clonotypes, with no such feature in memory repertoires. Possibly, invariant MAIT and iNKT cells partly confounded zero-insertion analyses.

A universal primer binding site was introduced by template switching. The final cDNA contained unique molecular identifiers. TCRdb re-derived calls from the 5' RACE reads in MiXCR, one entry per CDR3 protein. This table has approximately 410,000 distinct CDR3 sequences, approximately 17% appearing once. Sequenced material: naive T cells sorted from blood. This clonotype was obtained from a man aged 45-65 years in good health. The gene calls are TRBV7-9 and TRBJ2-5; TRBD1 is a possible D gene (6 bases). CDR3 DNA sequence: TGTGCCAGCAGCCGAGGACAGTGGGAGACCCAGTACTTC. It yields the protein CASSRGQWETQYF.